A selection of T cell receptor beta chains follows, all from one sample in a study of cytomegalovirus exposure and HLA in healthy donors. TCRdb keeps only in-frame clones here, not all; method: immunoSEQ multiplex PCR. Seen here are over 150,000 clones, 70% to 80% observed once, and the top ten hold 6% to 8.5%. The sequenced material came from PBMCs. These receptor sequences come from a young man in good health and CMV-seropositive. Each CDR3 is given with its conserved first and last residue. A D gene is named only where the DNA matches it firmly. Where a row states a size, it is once, few, many or the class of an expanded clone; other rows omit it.

j_call: TRBJ1-2
clone_size: few
d_call: TRBD1
cdr3_length: 14
v_call: TRBV7-9
cdr3_nt: TGTGCCAGCAGCCAAGGGGGCACCGGCTATGGCTACACCTTC
cdr3_aa: CASSQGGTGYGYTF

j_call: TRBJ2-7
clone_size: NA
d_call: TRBD1
cdr3_length: 14
v_call: TRBV6-5
cdr3_nt: TGTGCCAGCAGCCTCGAGACAGGGGCCTACGAGCAGTACTTC
cdr3_aa: CASSLETGAYEQYF

j_call: TRBJ1-2
clone_size: NA
d_call: TRBD1
cdr3_length: 11
v_call: TRBV6-1
cdr3_nt: TGTGCCAGTGGGACAGGGAATGGCTACACCTTC
cdr3_aa: CASGTGNGYTF

j_call: TRBJ1-5
clone_size: NA
d_call: NA
cdr3_length: 15
v_call: TRBV6-1
cdr3_nt: TGTGCCAGCAGTGAGAGGGAAGACAACAATCAGCCCCAGCATTTT
cdr3_aa: CASSEREDNNQPQHF

j_call: TRBJ1-5
clone_size: NA
d_call: TRBD1
cdr3_length: 14
v_call: TRBV5-1
cdr3_nt: TGCGCCAGGACAGGGGGGAATAGCAATCAGCCCCAGCATTTT
cdr3_aa: CARTGGNSNQPQHF

j_call: TRBJ1-5
clone_size: once
d_call: NA
cdr3_length: 14
v_call: TRBV28
cdr3_nt: TGTGCCAGCTCTAGGGCAGGGGGCAATCAGCCCCAGCATTTT
cdr3_aa: CASSRAGGNQPQHF

j_call: TRBJ2-1
clone_size: NA
d_call: NA
cdr3_length: 14
v_call: TRBV28
cdr3_nt: TGTGCCAGCATGTCGGCGGTCTCCTACAATGAGCAGTTCTTC
cdr3_aa: CASMSAVSYNEQFF

j_call: TRBJ1-2
clone_size: NA
d_call: TRBD1
cdr3_length: 16
v_call: TRBV7-9
cdr3_nt: TGTGCCAGCAGCGGGGGACAGACCTTAGCTAACTATGGCTACACCTTC
cdr3_aa: CASSGGQTLANYGYTF

j_call: TRBJ1-1
clone_size: NA
d_call: TRBD1
cdr3_length: 14
v_call: TRBV7-9
cdr3_nt: TGTGCCAGCAGCTTATTGGGGACAGGGAGTGAAGCTTTCTTT
cdr3_aa: CASSLLGTGSEAFF

j_call: TRBJ2-2
clone_size: NA
d_call: TRBD2
cdr3_length: 15
v_call: TRBV7-3
cdr3_nt: TGTGCCAGCAGCCCGGGGCGGGAGTATATCGGGGAGCTGTTTTTT
cdr3_aa: CASSPGREYIGELFF